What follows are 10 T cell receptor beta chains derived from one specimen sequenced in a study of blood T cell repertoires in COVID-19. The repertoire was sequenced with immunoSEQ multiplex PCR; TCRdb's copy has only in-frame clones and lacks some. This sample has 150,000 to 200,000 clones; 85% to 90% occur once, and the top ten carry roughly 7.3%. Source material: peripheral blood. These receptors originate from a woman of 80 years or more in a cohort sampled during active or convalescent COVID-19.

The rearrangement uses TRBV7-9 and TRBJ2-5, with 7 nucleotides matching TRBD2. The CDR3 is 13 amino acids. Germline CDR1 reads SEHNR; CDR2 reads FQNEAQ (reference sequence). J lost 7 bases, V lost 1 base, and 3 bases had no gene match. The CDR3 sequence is CASSLEWGGTQYF. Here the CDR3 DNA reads TGTGCCAGCAGCTTAGAATGGGGGGGGACCCAGTACTTC.

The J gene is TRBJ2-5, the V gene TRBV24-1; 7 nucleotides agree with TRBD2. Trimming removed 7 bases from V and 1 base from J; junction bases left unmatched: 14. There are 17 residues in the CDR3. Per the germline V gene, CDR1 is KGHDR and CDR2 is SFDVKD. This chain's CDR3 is CATSAGSGAFIQETQYF. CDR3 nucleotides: TGTGCCACCAGCGCCGGGAGCGGGGCCTTTATCCAAGAGACCCAGTACTTC.

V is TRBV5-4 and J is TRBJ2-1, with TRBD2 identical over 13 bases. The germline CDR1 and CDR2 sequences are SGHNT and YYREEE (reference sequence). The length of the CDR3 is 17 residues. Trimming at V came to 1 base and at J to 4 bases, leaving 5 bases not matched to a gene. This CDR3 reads CASSLTSGRASYNEQFF. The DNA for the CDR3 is TGTGCCAGCAGCTTGACTAGCGGGAGGGCCTCTTACAATGAGCAGTTCTTC. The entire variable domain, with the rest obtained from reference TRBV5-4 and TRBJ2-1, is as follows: ETGVTQSPTHLIKTRGQQVTLRCSSQSGHNTVSWYQQALGQGPQFIFQYYREEENGRGNFPPRFSGLQFPNYSSELNVNALELDDSALYLCASSLTSGRASYNEQFFGPGTRLTVL.

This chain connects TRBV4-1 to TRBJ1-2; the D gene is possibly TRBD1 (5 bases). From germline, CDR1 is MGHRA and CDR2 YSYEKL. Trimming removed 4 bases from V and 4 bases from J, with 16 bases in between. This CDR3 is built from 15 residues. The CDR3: CASSLGDSLVYGYTF. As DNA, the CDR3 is TGCGCCAGCAGCCTCGGTGACAGTTTGGTCTATGGCTACACCTTC.

The CDR3 coding sequence is TGTGCCATCAGTGTGACTACTCGGACAGGGTACAATGAGCAGTTCTTC. Translation gives CAISVTTRTGYNEQFF. The J gene is TRBJ2-1, the V gene TRBV10-3; 8 bases fit TRBD1. Per the germline V gene, CDR1 is ENHRY and CDR2 is SYGVKD. V lost 4 bases to trimming and J lost 4 bases; unmatched junction nucleotides: 9. The CDR3 extends over 16 amino acids.

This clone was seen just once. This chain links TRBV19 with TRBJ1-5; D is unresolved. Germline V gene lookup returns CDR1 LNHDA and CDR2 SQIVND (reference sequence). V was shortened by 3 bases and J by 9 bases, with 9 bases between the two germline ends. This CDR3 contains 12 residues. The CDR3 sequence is CASSILSGPQHF. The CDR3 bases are TGTGCCAGTAGTATCTTGAGTGGGCCCCAGCATTTT.

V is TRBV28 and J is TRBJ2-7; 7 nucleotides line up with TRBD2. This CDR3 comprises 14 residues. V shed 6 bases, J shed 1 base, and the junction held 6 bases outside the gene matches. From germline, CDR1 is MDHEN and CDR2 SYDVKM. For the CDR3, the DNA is TGTGCCAGCAGAGATTCTAGCGGATCCTACGAGCAGTACTTC. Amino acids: CASRDSSGSYEQYF. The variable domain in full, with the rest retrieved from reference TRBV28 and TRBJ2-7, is DVKVTQSSRYLVKRTGEKVFLECVQDMDHENMFWYRQDPGLGLRLIYFSYDVKMKEKGDIPEGYSVSREKKERFSLILESASTNQTSMYLCASRDSSGSYEQYFGPGTRLTVT.

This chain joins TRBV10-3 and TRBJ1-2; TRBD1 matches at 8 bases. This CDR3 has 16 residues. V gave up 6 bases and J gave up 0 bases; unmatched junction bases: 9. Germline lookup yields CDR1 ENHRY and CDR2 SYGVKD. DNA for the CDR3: TGTGCCATCAGGCCGACAGGGGTCGGACCTAACTATGGCTACACCTTC. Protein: CAIRPTGVGPNYGYTF.

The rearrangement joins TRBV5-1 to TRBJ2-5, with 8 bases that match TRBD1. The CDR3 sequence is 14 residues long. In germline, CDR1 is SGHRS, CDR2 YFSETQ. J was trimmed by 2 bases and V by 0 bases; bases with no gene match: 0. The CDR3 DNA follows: TGCGCCAGCAGCTTGGACAGGGGGCAAGAGACCCAGTACTTC. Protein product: CASSLDRGQETQYF.

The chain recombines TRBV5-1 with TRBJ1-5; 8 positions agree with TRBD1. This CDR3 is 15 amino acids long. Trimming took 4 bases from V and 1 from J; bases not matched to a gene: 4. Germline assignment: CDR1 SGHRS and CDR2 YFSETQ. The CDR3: CASSPGTGSNQPQHF. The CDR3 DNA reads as TGCGCCAGCAGCCCCGGGACAGGAAGCAATCAGCCCCAGCATTTT.